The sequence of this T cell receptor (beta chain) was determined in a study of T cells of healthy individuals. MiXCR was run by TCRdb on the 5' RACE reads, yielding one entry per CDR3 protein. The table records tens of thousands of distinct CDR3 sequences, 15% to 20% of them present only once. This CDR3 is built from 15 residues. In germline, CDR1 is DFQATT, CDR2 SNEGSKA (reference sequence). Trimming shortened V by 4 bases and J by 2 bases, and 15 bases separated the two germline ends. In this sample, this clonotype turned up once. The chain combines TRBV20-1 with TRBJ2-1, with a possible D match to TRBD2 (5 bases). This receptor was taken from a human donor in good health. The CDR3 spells CSAKDFEVPYNEQFF. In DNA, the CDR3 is TGCAGTGCTAAGGACTTCGAGGTCCCCTACAATGAGCAGTTCTTC.